The sample holds many counts of the clone carrying this TCR beta chain. Its antigen is unknown. The data are from a study of T cells in Graves' hyperthyroidism and ophthalmopathy. The CDR3 regions of TCR beta were amplified from RNA transcripts. The TCR CDR3 was amplified in a first-round RT-PCR using the HTBI primer set. TCRdb reanalysed the multiplex PCR reads using MiXCR and keeps one entry per CDR3 protein. The profile shows about 740,000 distinct CDR3 sequences, about 15% of them singletons. Findings and limits, study-wide: In the blood, most expanded thyroid clonotypes above 0.001 appeared as well.

This CDR3 comprises 14 residues. V was clipped by 2 bases and J by 0 bases; unmatched bases: 3. Germline V gene data show CDR1 as DFQATT and CDR2 as SNEGSKA (reference sequence). Sequenced input: blood. This clonotype was sampled from a woman aged 18 to 35 with Graves' hyperthyroidism. The chain employs TRBV20-1 and TRBJ2-7; 8 bases match TRBD1. In DNA, the CDR3 is TGCAGTGCTAGACGGGACAGGACCTCCTACGAGCAGTACTTC. It codes for CSARRDRTSYEQYF.